This TCR beta chain was sequenced during a study of cytomegalovirus exposure and HLA in healthy donors. Background on the study: Prior work identified under 130 million unique TCR beta sequences in 150 million to 200 million T cells.

The PCR had 60 Vbeta and 13 Jbeta primers. Sequenced by immunoSEQ multiplex PCR; TCRdb stores in-frame clones only, minus some. Of 59,000 or so clones listed, roughly 77% are singletons. Per germline, CDR1 MDHEN and CDR2 SYDVKM. V gave up 6 bases and J gave up 7 bases; unmatched junction bases: 10. The CDR3 consists of 14 residues. Sequenced sample: PBMCs. This receptor was obtained from a man in his thirties or forties in good health and CMV-seropositive. This rearrangement joins TRBV28 to TRBJ2-7; 9 bases align to TRBD1. The DNA for the CDR3 is TGTGCCAGCAGCCTCTCGGGACAGGGAGAAGAGCAGTACTTC. It yields the protein CASSLSGQGEEQYF.